These 25 T cell receptor beta chains were all obtained from the same sample, sequenced in a study of blood T cell repertoires in COVID-19. Sequencing used immunoSEQ multiplex PCR; TCRdb keeps in-frame clones, though not all of them. The data contain approximately 260,000 clones, 86% of them singletons. Sequenced material: peripheral blood. These receptors were collected from a man between 18 and 35 years old with active or convalescent COVID-19.

The gene calls are TRBV5-6 and TRBJ1-1; D uncertain. The CDR3 has 15 amino acids. Trimming removed 5 bases at V and 1 base at J, with 15 bases between. CDR1 and CDR2 from the germline V gene are SGHDT and YYEEEE. The CDR3 loop is CASSPKVPQNTEAFF. CDR3 nucleotides: TGTGCCAGCAGTCCAAAAGTTCCACAGAACACTGAAGCTTTCTTT.

The rearrangement links TRBV2 to TRBJ2-7; TRBD2 matches 9 bases. J was trimmed by 4 bases and V by 8 bases; bases with no gene match: 6. Germline V gene lookup returns CDR1 SNHLY and CDR2 FYNNEI. The CDR3 is 13 residues long. CDR3 sequence reads: CASFWREGYEQYF. Here the CDR3 DNA reads TGTGCCAGCTTCTGGCGGGAGGGGTACGAGCAGTACTTC.

This chain uses TRBV7-9 with TRBJ1-1; 8 nucleotides match TRBD1. With V trimmed by 2 bases and J by 0 bases, 5 bases remained unmatched. The germline gives CDR1 SEHNR, CDR2 FQNEAQ (reference sequence). The CDR3 covers 16 residues. The chain's CDR3 is CASSLWTGRVNTEAFF. CDR3 bases: TGTGCCAGCAGCTTATGGACAGGGCGGGTGAACACTGAAGCTTTCTTT.

This chain links TRBV4-2 with TRBJ1-3, with a possible D match to TRBD1 (6 bases). Looked up from germline, CDR1 is LGHNA and CDR2 is YNFKEQ. The CDR3 sequence is 15 residues long. The V and J ends lost 0 bases and 4 bases respectively, with 10 bases between them. The chain's CDR3 is CASSQEKGVGNTIYF. The DNA for the CDR3 is TGTGCCAGCAGCCAAGAAAAGGGGGTCGGAAACACCATATATTTT.

This chain joins TRBV10-1 and TRBJ2-3; TRBD2 might be the D (5 bases). V lost 5 bases and J lost 9, with 15 bases in between. CDR3 length: 13 amino acids. Germline-derived CDR1 and CDR2 are WNHNN and SYGVQD (reference sequence). The CDR3 protein is CASSSDSDGTQYF. The CDR3 DNA follows: TGCGCCAGCAGTTCGGACTCCGATGGCACGCAGTATTTT.

J is TRBJ2-7 and V is TRBV9; 10 positions agree with TRBD1. This CDR3 has 15 residues. J was trimmed by 4 bases and V by 0 bases; bases with no gene match: 4. Per germline, CDR1 SGDLS and CDR2 YYNGEE. CDR3 coding DNA: TGTGCCAGCAGCGTAGCCGGGACAGGGGTATACGAGCAGTACTTC. Translating gives CASSVAGTGVYEQYF.

The chain carries TRBV19 and TRBJ1-5; D gene ambiguous. V lost 8 bases, J lost 2 bases, and 13 bases lay in between. Germline CDR1 reads LNHDA; CDR2 reads SQIVND (reference sequence). The CDR3 is 14 amino acids. CDR3 protein: CASAPGGGNQPQHF. Written as DNA, the CDR3 is TGTGCCAGTGCCCCTGGCGGAGGCAATCAGCCCCAGCATTTT.

This clone has a single count. The J gene is TRBJ2-3, the V gene TRBV4-3; 9 bases agree with TRBD1. V lost 1 base to trimming and J lost 3 bases; unmatched junction nucleotides: 14. This CDR3 has 19 amino acids. Germline CDR1 LGHNA, CDR2 YSLEER. The CDR3 sequence: CASSQAGVGTGRKTDTQYF. The CDR3 DNA reads TGCGCCAGCAGCCAAGCTGGGGTCGGGACAGGGAGAAAAACAGATACGCAGTATTTT.

The rearrangement joins TRBV11-1 to TRBJ2-3; 9 nucleotides line up with TRBD2. Germline values: CDR1 SGHAT, CDR2 FQDESV (reference sequence). Unmatched junction bases numbered 8, after V lost 5 bases and J lost 2 bases. CDR3 length equals 16 residues. For the CDR3, the DNA is TGTGCCAGCAGCCTCCGACTAGCGGAGCCCACAGATACGCAGTATTTT. Translation gives CASSLRLAEPTDTQYF.

The chain couples TRBV11-2 to TRBJ1-2; 7 positions agree with TRBD1. Trimming at V came to 4 bases and at J to 2 bases, leaving 7 bases not matched to a gene. The CDR3 runs to 15 residues. Germline-derived CDR1 and CDR2 are SGHAT and FQNNGV. DNA of the CDR3: TGTGCCAGCAGCTCAAGACAGGGTAGCAACTATGGCTACACCTTC. Translation gives CASSSRQGSNYGYTF.

The V call is TRBV29-1, the J call TRBJ2-7; D may be TRBD2 (6 bases). CDR3 length: 16 residues. V was pared by 4 bases and J by 2 bases, with 21 bases between. CDR1 SQVTM and CDR2 ANQGSEA come from the germline V gene. In nucleotides, the CDR3 is TGCAGCGTTGCGTCTGGAGAGGCTAGCGACCCCTACGAGCAGTACTTC. Its protein product is CSVASGEASDPYEQYF.

In DNA form, the CDR3 reads TGTGCCAGTAGTTTGGGGACTAGCGGGGGCGAGCAGTACTTC. It yields the protein CASSLGTSGGEQYF. The V gene is TRBV19, the J gene TRBJ2-7; 14 bases are a match to TRBD2. The length of the CDR3 is 14 residues. V lost 5 bases, J lost 6 bases, and 3 bases stayed unmatched. Germline loops: CDR1 LNHDA, CDR2 SQIVND (reference sequence).

J is TRBJ2-7 and V is TRBV7-9; 8 positions match TRBD2. CDR3 length equals 15 residues. Germline V gene data show CDR1 as SEHNR and CDR2 as FQNEAQ (reference sequence). V dropped 4 bases and J dropped 3; count of bases not matched to a gene: 8. The CDR3 protein is CASSSERGPYYEQYF. CDR3 sequence (DNA): TGTGCCAGCAGCTCTGAGCGGGGGCCGTACTACGAGCAGTACTTC.

The chain couples TRBV28 to TRBJ1-4; 7 nucleotides align to TRBD1. The V gene's germline CDR1 is MDHEN and CDR2 SYDVKM. Unmatched junction bases numbered 3, after V lost 7 bases and J lost 4 bases. The CDR3 runs to 13 residues. The CDR3 reads CASTGTVNEKLFF. For the CDR3, the DNA is TGTGCCAGCACGGGGACAGTTAATGAAAAACTGTTTTTT.

The gene calls are TRBV6-1 and TRBJ1-6; TRBD1 matches 11 bases. Germline lookup yields CDR1 MNHNS and CDR2 SASEGT. The CDR3 is 18 amino acids. V gave up 3 bases and J gave up 0 bases; unmatched junction bases: 4. In DNA form, the CDR3 reads TGTGCCAGCAGTGAGGGACAGGGGGGGAACTCCTATAATTCACCCCTCCACTTT. As protein: CASSEGQGGNSYNSPLHF.

J is TRBJ2-2 and V is TRBV27; TRBD2 matches at 8 bases. This CDR3 spans 15 amino acids. CDR1 is MNHEY, CDR2 SMNVEV, per germline (reference sequence). The V gene end was trimmed by 7 bases and the J gene end by 10 bases; junction bases not matched to a gene: 14. The CDR3 nucleotides are TGTGCCAGCACCGCCGGGCTAGCGGGTTTTAAGGAGCTGTTTTTT. This gives the protein CASTAGLAGFKELFF.

For the CDR3, the DNA is TGCAGCGTGCCTTGGACAGGCTCGAATGAAAAACTGTTTTTT. Amino acids: CSVPWTGSNEKLFF. The V call is TRBV29-1, the J call TRBJ1-4, with 7 bases that match TRBD1. The CDR3 has 14 residues. Looked up from germline, CDR1 is SQVTM and CDR2 is ANQGSEA. V shed 6 bases, J shed 5 bases, and the junction held 9 bases outside the gene matches. Full variable domain (rest looked up from reference TRBV29-1 and TRBJ1-4): SAVISQKPSRDICQRGTSLTIQCQVDSQVTMMFWYRQQPGQSLTLIATANQGSEATYESGFVIDKFPISRPNLTFSTLTVSNMSPEDSSIYLCSVPWTGSNEKLFFGSGTQLSVL.

This clone was seen repeatedly, ten times or more. The chain links TRBV7-6 to TRBJ1-2; possible D gene TRBD1, 5 bases. The CDR3 runs 13 residues. Germline V gives CDR1 SGHVS, CDR2 FNYEAQ. Trimming removed 3 bases at V and 5 bases at J, with 10 bases between. In nucleotides, the CDR3 is TGTGCCAGCAGCTTCGGGGGGGGTTATGGCTACACCTTC. It yields the protein CASSFGGGYGYTF.

The chain carries TRBV7-9 and TRBJ1-5; D is uncertain. The CDR3 length is 14 residues. Germline-derived CDR1 and CDR2 are SEHNR and FQNEAQ (reference sequence). V was pared by 5 bases and J by 0 bases, with 8 bases between. CDR3 bases: TGTGCCAGCAGCCAAGACACTAGCAATCAGCCCCAGCATTTT. As protein: CASSQDTSNQPQHF.

The chain is built from TRBV28 and TRBJ1-4; 7 nucleotides line up with TRBD1. Germline V gene sequence: CDR1 MDHEN, CDR2 SYDVKM. The CDR3 spans 15 residues. V shed 3 bases and J 7 bases; nucleotides not matched to a gene: 8. CDR3 region: CASSFVGGGGEKLFF. The CDR3 bases are TGTGCCAGCAGTTTTGTTGGAGGGGGCGGTGAAAAACTGTTTTTT.

J is TRBJ1-5 and V is TRBV19; 7 nucleotides line up with TRBD1. Germline lookup yields CDR1 LNHDA and CDR2 SQIVND (reference sequence). The CDR3 has 18 residues. J lost 4 bases, V lost 3 bases, and 15 bases had no gene match. This CDR3 reads CASSIYWGQIYGNQPQHF. The DNA for the CDR3 is TGTGCCAGTAGTATTTATTGGGGACAGATTTACGGGAATCAGCCCCAGCATTTT.

The V gene is TRBV20-1, the J gene TRBJ2-2; D is ambiguous. This CDR3 contains 11 residues. From germline, CDR1 is DFQATT and CDR2 SNEGSKA (reference sequence). V shed 6 bases and J shed 5 bases, with 7 bases lying between them. The CDR3 reads CSAPVTGELFF. Written as DNA, the CDR3 is TGCAGTGCCCCTGTAACCGGGGAGCTGTTTTTT.

This sequence joins TRBV6-2 or TRBV6-3 and TRBJ1-2; perhaps TRBD1 as D (5 bases). The V end was cut by 4 bases, the J end by 8 bases, with 11 bases between. Germline-derived CDR1 and CDR2 are MNHEY and SVGEGT. CDR3 size: 12 residues. CDR3 sequence (DNA): TGTGCCAGCAGTTGGGAGGGGATCGGCTACACCTTC. Residues: CASSWEGIGYTF.

This CDR3 reads CASRLTGSTYEQYF. The DNA of the CDR3 is TGTGCCAGCAGACTGACAGGTAGTACCTACGAGCAGTACTTC. This rearrangement joins TRBV6-6 to TRBJ2-7; TRBD1 might be the D (6 bases). Between the trimmed V and J ends, which lost 6 bases and 2 bases, there was a span of 14 bases. Per germline, CDR1 MNHNY and CDR2 SVGAGI (reference sequence). This CDR3 comprises 14 residues.

This clone has only a few counts. This sequence joins TRBV25-1 and TRBJ2-1, with unresolved D. This CDR3 comprises 11 residues. CDR1 is MGHDK and CDR2 is SYGVNS in the germline V gene. Trimming shortened V by 7 bases and J by 4 bases, and 5 bases separated the two germline ends. CDR3 bases: TGTGCCAGCAAAACTTACAATGAGCAGTTCTTC. It specifies CASKTYNEQFF. Using reference TRBV25-1 and TRBJ2-1 for the parts outside the CDR3, the full variable domain is EADIYQTPRYLVIGTGKKITLECSQTMGHDKMYWYQQDPGMELHLIHYSYGVNSTEKGDLSSESTVSRIRTEHFPLTLESARPSHTSQYLCASKTYNEQFFGPGTRLTVL.